This T cell receptor beta chain was identified during a study of T cells after yellow fever vaccination. This clonotype was seen a handful of times. Its antigen is not known. Deletions cut 2 bases from V and 7 bases from J, with 19 bases between. CDR3 size: 16 residues. CDR1 is LGHNA and CDR2 is YSLEER in the germline V gene. Synthesis of TCR cDNA relied on 5'RACE template switching, which attached a universal primer site and UMIs. TCRdb reanalysed the 5' RACE reads using MiXCR and keeps one entry per CDR3 protein. The sample has 200,000 to 250,000 distinct CDR3 sequences; 3% to 4% are singletons. Study-level findings and limits: Booster samples showed a return of most primary-vaccination clones (roughly 96% CD4, approximately 88% CD8). A limited proportion of clonotypes was detected within both the CD4 and CD8 compartments. Contamination of FACS-sorted repertoires by abundant clonotypes from the bulk population could occur.

The sequenced sample was CD4+ T cells sorted from PBMCs, obtained 10 days after the yellow fever booster vaccination. The genes are TRBV4-3 and TRBJ2-3; D assignment may be TRBD1 or TRBD2 (6 bases each). This sequence was found in a man aged 18 to 29 who received the YFV17D yellow fever vaccine. The DNA for the CDR3 is TGCGCCAGCAGCCAAAGGGGGACGGGACTTACACATACGCAGTATTTT. Translating it yields CASSQRGTGLTHTQYF.